Detailed here is one T cell receptor beta chain. A read error may produce the germline difference seen at one junction end. This sample was included in a study of blood T cell repertoires in COVID-19. The germline V gene has CDR1 SGHNT and CDR2 YYREEE (reference sequence). The CDR3 runs to 13 residues. In the source study's methods: Scientists estimated how many nucleated cells there were by amplifying reference gene primers. Assay: immunoSEQ multiplex PCR; the TCRdb copy retains only in-frame clones and omits some. D and trimming come from the DNA, and the V and J calls and clone size come from that table. The sample holds roughly 15,000 clones, more than 75% seen once.

This TCR came from a man in his sixties with active COVID-19. The material sequenced was peripheral blood. This chain joins TRBV5-4 and TRBJ1-1, with D possibly being TRBD1 (5 bases). The CDR3, as DNA: TGTGCCAGCAGCTCGGGGGGGAACTCTGAAGCTTTCTTT. Translation gives CASSSGGNSEAFF.